This T cell receptor (beta chain) was profiled in a study of T cell changes during pregnancy in multiple sclerosis. V lost 0 bases and J lost 5, with 14 bases in between. The germline CDR1 and CDR2 sequences are SEHNR and FQNEAQ (reference sequence). The CDR3 has 15 amino acids. Profiled with immunoSEQ multiplex PCR; TCRdb holds only in-frame clones, not every one. Counted here are around 34,000 clones, about nine tenths occurring once; the ten biggest clones make up approximately 11%. The V and J genes are TRBV7-9 and TRBJ2-7; possible D gene TRBD2, 5 bases. The TCR sequence derives from a female donor with multiple sclerosis, enrolled in a pregnancy study. Source: CD8+ T cells from peripheral blood mononuclear cells, taken before pregnancy. The CDR3 loop is CASSLAQGLQDEQYF. The CDR3 coding sequence is TGTGCCAGCAGCTTAGCCCAAGGACTGCAGGACGAGCAGTACTTC.